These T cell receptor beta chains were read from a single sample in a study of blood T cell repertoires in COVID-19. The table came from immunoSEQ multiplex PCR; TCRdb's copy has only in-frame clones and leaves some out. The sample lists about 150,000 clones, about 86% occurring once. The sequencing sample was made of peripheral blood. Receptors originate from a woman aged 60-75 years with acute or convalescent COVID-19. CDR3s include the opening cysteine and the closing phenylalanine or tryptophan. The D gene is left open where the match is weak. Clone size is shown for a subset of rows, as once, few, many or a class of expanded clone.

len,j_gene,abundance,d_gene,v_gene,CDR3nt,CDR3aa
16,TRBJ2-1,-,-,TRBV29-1,TGCAGCGTTGAAGTAGGGTCAGGGCCGACCTACAATGAGCAGTTCTTC,CSVEVGSGPTYNEQFF
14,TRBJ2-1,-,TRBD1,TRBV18,TGTGCCAGCTCACCCCTCGGGACAGAACCGGGGCAGTTCTTC,CASSPLGTEPGQFF
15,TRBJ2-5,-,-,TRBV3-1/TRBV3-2,TGTGCCAGCAGCCCGAGGGGGGGGGCTGGAGAGACCCAGTACTTC,CASSPRGGAGETQYF
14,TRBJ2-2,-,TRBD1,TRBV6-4,TGTGCCAGCAAGGGACAGAGCTACACCGGGGAGCTGTTTTTT,CASKGQSYTGELFF
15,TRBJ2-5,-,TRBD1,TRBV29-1,TGCAGCGTTCACTCCGACAGGGGGCCCCAAGAGACCCAGTACTTC,CSVHSDRGPQETQYF
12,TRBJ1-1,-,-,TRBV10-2,TGCGCCAGCAGCGTAATGAACACTGAAGCTTTCTTT,CASSVMNTEAFF
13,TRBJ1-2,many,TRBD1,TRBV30,TGTGCCTGGAGTGTAGGTCTTAGACAGGGGGCCTTCTTC,CAWSVGLRQGAFF
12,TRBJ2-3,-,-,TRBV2,TGTGCCAGCAGGAGAGAGGCAGATACGCAGTATTTT,CASRREADTQYF
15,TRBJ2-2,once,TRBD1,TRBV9,TGTGCCAGCAGCGTGACAGGGGGGAGCACCGGGGAGCTGTTTTTT,CASSVTGGSTGELFF
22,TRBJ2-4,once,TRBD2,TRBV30,TGTGCCTGGGGTGGGGGCCGGGGGGCTAGCGGGGGTCTCAGTAAGGCCAAAAACATTCAGTACTTC,CAWGGGRGASGGLSKAKNIQYF
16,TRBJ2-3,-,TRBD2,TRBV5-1,TGCGCCAGCAGCTTGGCATTGGCGGGGGAGGCAGATACGCAGTATTTT,CASSLALAGEADTQYF
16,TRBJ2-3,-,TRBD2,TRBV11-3,TGTGCCAGCAGCTTAGGACTAGCGGATCGCACAGATACGCAGTATTTT,CASSLGLADRTDTQYF
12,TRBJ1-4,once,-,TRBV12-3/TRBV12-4,TGTGCCAGCAGTCAGACTTGGTATAAACTGTTTTTT,CASSQTWYKLFF
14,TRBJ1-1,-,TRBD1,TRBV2,TGTGCCAGCAGTGGACAGGGGGCGATCACTGAAGCTTTCTTT,CASSGQGAITEAFF
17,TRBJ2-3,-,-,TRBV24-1,TGTGCCACCAGTCCTGATCTCTCTCGCGGGGGCACAGATACGCAGTATTTT,CATSPDLSRGGTDTQYF
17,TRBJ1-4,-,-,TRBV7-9,TGTGCCAGCAGCGGACTTCACCGGGGATACCCGAATGAAAAACTGTTTTTT,CASSGLHRGYPNEKLFF
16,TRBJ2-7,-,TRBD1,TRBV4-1,TGCGCCAGCAGCCAACGGTGGGACAGGGTTACCTACGAGCAGTACTTC,CASSQRWDRVTYEQYF
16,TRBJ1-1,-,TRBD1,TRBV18,TGTGCCAGCTCACCAAATTCACAGGGGGCTTTAACTGAAGCTTTCTTT,CASSPNSQGALTEAFF
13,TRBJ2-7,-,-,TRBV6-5,TGTGCCAGCAGGCGGCAGGGAGGTAGCGAGCAGTACTTC,CASRRQGGSEQYF
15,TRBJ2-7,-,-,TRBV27,TGTGCCAGCAGTCCCTCCGGGATCCTCTCCTACGAGCAGTACTTC,CASSPSGILSYEQYF
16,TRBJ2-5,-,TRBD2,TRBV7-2,TGTGCCAGCAGCTCTCGGGTAGCGGGGGGTGGGGAGACCCAGTACTTC,CASSSRVAGGGETQYF
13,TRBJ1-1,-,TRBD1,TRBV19,TGTGCCAGTAGTGACAGGGGGTTGACTGAAGCTTTCTTT,CASSDRGLTEAFF
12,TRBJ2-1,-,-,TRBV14,TGTGCCAGCAATACACAAACCGATGAGCAGTTCTTC,CASNTQTDEQFF
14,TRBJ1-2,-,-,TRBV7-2,TGTGCCAGCAGCTTAGCTTCCCAGGGTGGTGGCTACACCTTC,CASSLASQGGGYTF
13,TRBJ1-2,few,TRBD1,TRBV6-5,TGTGCCAGCAGCGTAACCGGGACAGCTGGCTACACCTTC,CASSVTGTAGYTF
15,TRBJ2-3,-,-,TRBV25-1,TGTGCCGGCAGTCCTTGGGCTGGCCTACGGGATACGCAGTATTTT,CAGSPWAGLRDTQYF
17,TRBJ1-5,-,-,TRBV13,TGTGCCAGCAGCTTAGAATGGGGGGGCTATCGCAATCAGCCCCAGCATTTT,CASSLEWGGYRNQPQHF
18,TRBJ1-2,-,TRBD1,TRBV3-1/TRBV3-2,TGTGCCAGCAGCCGGAGGGGTGGACGGGACAGTCAAAACTATGGCTACACCTTC,CASSRRGGRDSQNYGYTF
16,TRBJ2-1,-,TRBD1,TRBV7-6,TGTGCCAGCAGCGGGGCTATACAGGGGGCTGCCAATGAGCAGTTCTTC,CASSGAIQGAANEQFF
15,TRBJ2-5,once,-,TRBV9,TGTGCCAGCAGCGGGGCTGACGCGTACCAAGAGACCCAGTACTTC,CASSGADAYQETQYF
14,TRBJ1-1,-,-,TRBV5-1,TGCGCCAGCTCTCAGAACGTCATGAACACTGAAGCTTTCTTT,CASSQNVMNTEAFF